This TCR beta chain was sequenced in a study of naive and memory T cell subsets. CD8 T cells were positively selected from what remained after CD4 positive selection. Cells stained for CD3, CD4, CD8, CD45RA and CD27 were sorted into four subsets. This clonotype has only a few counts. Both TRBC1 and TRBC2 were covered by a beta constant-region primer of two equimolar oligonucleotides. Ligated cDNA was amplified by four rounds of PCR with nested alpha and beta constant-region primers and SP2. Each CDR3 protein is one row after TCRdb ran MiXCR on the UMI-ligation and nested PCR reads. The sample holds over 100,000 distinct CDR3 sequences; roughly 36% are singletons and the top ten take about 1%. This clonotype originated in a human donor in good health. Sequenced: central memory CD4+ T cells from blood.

Written as DNA, the CDR3 is TGTGCCAGCAGTGACCCGGGGCTAGCGGGAGTGTCGGGCGAGCAGTACTTC. Translating it yields CASSDPGLAGVSGEQYF. This chain uses TRBV2 with TRBJ2-7; 10 nucleotides align to TRBD2. CDR1 is SNHLY and CDR2 is FYNNEI in the germline V gene. Trimming at V came to 3 bases and at J to 6 bases, leaving 14 bases not matched to a gene. The CDR3 is 17 residues long.